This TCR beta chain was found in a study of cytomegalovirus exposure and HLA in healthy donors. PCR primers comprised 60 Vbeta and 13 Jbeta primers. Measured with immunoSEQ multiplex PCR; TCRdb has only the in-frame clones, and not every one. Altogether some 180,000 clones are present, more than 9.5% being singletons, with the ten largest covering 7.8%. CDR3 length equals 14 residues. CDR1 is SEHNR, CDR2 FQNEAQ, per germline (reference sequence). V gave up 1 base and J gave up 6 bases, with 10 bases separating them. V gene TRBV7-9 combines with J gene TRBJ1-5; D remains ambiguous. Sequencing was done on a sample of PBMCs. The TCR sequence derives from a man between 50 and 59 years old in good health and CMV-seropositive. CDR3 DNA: TGTGCCAGCAGCTTAGAGGGAGCTGGTCAGCCCCAGCATTTT. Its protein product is CASSLEGAGQPQHF.